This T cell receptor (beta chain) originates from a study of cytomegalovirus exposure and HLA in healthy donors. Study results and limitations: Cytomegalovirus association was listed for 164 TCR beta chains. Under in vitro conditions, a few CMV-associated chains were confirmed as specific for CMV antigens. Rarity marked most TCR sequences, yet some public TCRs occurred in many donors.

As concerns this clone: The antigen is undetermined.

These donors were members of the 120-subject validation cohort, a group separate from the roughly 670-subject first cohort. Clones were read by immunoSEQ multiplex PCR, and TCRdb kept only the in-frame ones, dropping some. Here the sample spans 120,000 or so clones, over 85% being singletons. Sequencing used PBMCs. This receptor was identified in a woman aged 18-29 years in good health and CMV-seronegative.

CDR3 nucleotides: TGCGCCACCACTATCGTAGGGGGAGGGCCGTCGAATGAGCAGTTCTTC. As protein: CATTIVGGGPSNEQFF. The V and J genes are TRBV5-1 and TRBJ2-1; D possibly corresponds to TRBD2 (7 bases). Trimming removed 9 bases at V and 7 bases at J, with 26 bases between. The germline V gene encodes CDR1 SGHRS and CDR2 YFSETQ. This CDR3 contains 16 residues.